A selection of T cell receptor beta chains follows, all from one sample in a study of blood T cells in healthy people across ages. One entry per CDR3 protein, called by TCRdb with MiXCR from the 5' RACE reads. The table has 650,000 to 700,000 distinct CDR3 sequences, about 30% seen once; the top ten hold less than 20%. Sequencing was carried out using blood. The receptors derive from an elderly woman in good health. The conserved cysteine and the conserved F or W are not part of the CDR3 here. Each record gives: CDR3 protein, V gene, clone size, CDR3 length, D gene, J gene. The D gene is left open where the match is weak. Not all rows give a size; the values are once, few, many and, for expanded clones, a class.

ASSFTRVSADTQY,TRBV12-3/TRBV12-4,once,13,.,TRBJ2-3
ASSLSGTGVEKLF,TRBV7-9,.,13,TRBD1,TRBJ1-4
ASSPPSGLRGYT,TRBV9,few,12,.,TRBJ1-2
ASSETGLNIQY,TRBV5-6,many,11,TRBD1,TRBJ2-4
ASSPDFGRGTQY,TRBV12-3/TRBV12-4,many,12,.,TRBJ2-5
ASSIADRRSSNQPQH,TRBV19,.,15,.,TRBJ1-5
ASSLGTTLYEQY,TRBV12-3/TRBV12-4,many,12,.,TRBJ2-7
SARVRGPRETQY,TRBV20-1,.,12,.,TRBJ2-5
ASSRDSRHNSPLH,TRBV28,.,13,TRBD1,TRBJ1-6
ASSPRLAGYTDTQY,TRBV12-3/TRBV12-4,.,14,TRBD2,TRBJ2-3
ASSTGGGMQETQY,TRBV6-1,many,13,TRBD2,TRBJ2-5
ASSLGRRLGGTYEQY,TRBV5-6,many,15,.,TRBJ2-7
ASSRVGREKNGYT,TRBV11-2,many,13,.,TRBJ1-2